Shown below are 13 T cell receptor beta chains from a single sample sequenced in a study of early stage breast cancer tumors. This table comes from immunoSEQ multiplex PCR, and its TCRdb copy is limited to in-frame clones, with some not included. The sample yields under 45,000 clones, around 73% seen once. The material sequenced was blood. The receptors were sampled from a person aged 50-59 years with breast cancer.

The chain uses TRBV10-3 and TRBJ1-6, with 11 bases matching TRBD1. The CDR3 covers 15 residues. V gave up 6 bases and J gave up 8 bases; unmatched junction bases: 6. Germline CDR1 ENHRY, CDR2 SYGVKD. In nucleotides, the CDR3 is TGTGCCATCAGCTCCGGGACAGGGGGGGATTCACCCCTCCACTTT. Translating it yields CAISSGTGGDSPLHF.

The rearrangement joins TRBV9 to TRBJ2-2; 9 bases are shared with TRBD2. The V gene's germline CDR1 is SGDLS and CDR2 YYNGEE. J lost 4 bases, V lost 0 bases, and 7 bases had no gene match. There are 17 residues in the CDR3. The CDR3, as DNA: TGTGCCAGCAGCGTAGATGTGGGGACTAGCCTCACCGGGGAGCTGTTTTTT. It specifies CASSVDVGTSLTGELFF.

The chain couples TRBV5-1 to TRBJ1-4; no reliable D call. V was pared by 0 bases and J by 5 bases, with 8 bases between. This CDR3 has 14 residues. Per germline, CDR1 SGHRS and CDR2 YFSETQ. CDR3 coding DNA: TGCGCCAGCAGCTTGGGCCCTCAGAATGAAAAACTGTTTTTT. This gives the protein CASSLGPQNEKLFF.

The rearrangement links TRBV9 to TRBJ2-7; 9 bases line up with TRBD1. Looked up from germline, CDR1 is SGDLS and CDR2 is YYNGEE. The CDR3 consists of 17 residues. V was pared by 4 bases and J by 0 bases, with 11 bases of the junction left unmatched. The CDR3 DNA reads TGTGCCAGCAGCCCTTTCACAGGGGGCGTGAGCTCCTACGAGCAGTACTTC. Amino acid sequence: CASSPFTGGVSSYEQYF.

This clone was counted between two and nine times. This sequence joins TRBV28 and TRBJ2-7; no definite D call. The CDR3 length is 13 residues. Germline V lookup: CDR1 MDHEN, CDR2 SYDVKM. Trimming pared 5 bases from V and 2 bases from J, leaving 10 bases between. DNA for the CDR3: TGTGCCAGCAGTCCGGGTGAGCCCTACGAGCAGTACTTC. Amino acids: CASSPGEPYEQYF.

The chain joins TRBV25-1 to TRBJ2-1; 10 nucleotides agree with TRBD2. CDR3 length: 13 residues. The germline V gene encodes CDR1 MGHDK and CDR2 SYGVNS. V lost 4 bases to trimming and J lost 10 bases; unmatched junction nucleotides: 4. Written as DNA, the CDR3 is TGTGCCAGCAGTGTACCGGGACTAGCGGAGCAGTTCTTC. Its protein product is CASSVPGLAEQFF.

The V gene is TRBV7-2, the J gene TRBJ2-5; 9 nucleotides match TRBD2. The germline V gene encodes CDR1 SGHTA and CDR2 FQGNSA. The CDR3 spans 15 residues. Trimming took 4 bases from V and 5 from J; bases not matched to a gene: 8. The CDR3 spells CASSYTGTSPETQYF. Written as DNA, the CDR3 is TGTGCCAGCAGCTACACTGGGACTAGCCCGGAGACCCAGTACTTC.

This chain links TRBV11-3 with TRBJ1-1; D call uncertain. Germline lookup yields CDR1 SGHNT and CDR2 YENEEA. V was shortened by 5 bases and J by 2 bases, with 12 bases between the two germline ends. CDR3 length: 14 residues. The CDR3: CASSPQWPNTEAFF. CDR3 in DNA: TGTGCCAGCAGCCCCCAGTGGCCTAACACTGAAGCTTTCTTT.

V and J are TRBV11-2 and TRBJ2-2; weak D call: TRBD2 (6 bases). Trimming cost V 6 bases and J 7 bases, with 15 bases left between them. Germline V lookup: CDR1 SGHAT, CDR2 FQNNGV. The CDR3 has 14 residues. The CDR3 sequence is CASSLTSMGGELFF. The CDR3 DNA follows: TGTGCCAGCAGTTTGACTAGTATGGGCGGGGAGCTGTTTTTT. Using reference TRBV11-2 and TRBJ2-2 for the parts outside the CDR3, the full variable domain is EAGVAQSPRYKIIEKRQSVAFWCNPISGHATLYWYQQILGQGPKLLIQFQNNGVVDDSQLPKDRFSAERLKGVDSTLKIQPAKLEDSAVYLCASSLTSMGGELFFGEGSRLTVL.

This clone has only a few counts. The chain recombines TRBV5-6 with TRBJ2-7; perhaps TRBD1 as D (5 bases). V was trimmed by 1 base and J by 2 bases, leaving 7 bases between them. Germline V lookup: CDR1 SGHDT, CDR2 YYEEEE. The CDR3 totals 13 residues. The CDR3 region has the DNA TGTGCCAGCAGCTTGAGGGGTCCCTACGAGCAGTACTTC. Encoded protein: CASSLRGPYEQYF.

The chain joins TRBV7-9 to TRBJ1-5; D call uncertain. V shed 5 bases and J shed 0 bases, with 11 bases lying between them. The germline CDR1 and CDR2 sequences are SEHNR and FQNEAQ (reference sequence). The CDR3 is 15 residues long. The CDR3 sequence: CASSTDTNSNQPQHF. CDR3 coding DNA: TGTGCCAGCAGCACAGACACAAATAGCAATCAGCCCCAGCATTTT. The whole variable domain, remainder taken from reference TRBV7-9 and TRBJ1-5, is DTGVSQNPRHKITKRGQNVTFRCDPISEHNRLYWYRQTLGQGPEFLTYFQNEAQLEKSRLLSDRFSAERPKGSFSTLEIQRTEQGDSAMYLCASSTDTNSNQPQHFGDGTRLSIL.

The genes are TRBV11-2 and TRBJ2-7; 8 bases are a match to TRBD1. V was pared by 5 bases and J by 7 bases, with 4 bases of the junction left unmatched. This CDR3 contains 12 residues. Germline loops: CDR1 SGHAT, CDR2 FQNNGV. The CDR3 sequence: CASSLDRGEQYV. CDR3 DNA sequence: TGTGCCAGCAGCCTCGACAGGGGTGAGCAGTACGTC.

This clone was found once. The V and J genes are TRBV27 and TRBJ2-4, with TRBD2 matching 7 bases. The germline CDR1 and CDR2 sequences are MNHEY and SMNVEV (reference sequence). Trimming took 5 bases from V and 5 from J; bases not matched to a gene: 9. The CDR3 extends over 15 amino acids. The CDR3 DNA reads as TGTGCCAGCAGTACCCCCTGGGCGGGAGAAAACATTCAGTACTTC. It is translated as CASSTPWAGENIQYF.